The sequence of this T cell receptor (beta chain) was determined in a study of CD4 T cells in relation to SARS-CoV-2 and coronaviruses. As to this clone: Its cognate antigen is unknown.

CEF-cultured naive and memory CD4+ T cell DNA got survey-level sequencing. Sequencing used immunoSEQ multiplex PCR; TCRdb keeps in-frame clones, though not all of them. This table has fewer than 45,000 clones, 84% appearing once. Germline V gene sequence: CDR1 SGHRS, CDR2 YFSETQ. J lost 1 base, V lost 4 bases, and 11 bases had no gene match. This CDR3 contains 16 residues. This receptor was taken from an adult with COVID-19. The sequenced sample consisted of naive CD4+ T cells from PBMCs, cultured in vitro. Subset reported: naive CD4+ T cells isolated by negative enrichment. The genes are TRBV5-1 and TRBJ2-7; 7 bases line up with TRBD2. Written as DNA, the CDR3 is TGCGCCAGCAGCAGCGGGACCCTCCCCTTTTCCTACGAGCAGTACTTC. Translation gives CASSSGTLPFSYEQYF. Drawing the rest from reference TRBV5-1 and TRBJ2-7, the complete variable domain is KAGVTQTPRYLIKTRGQQVTLSCSPISGHRSVSWYQQTPGQGLQFLFEYFSETQRNKGNFPGRFSGRQFSNSRSEMNVSTLELGDSALYLCASSSGTLPFSYEQYFGPGTRLTVT.